A selection of T cell receptor beta chains follows, all from one sample in a study of beta chain features in type 1 diabetes. Libraries were prepared by immunoSEQ multiplex PCR; TCRdb keeps only in-frame clonotypes and omits some of them. This table holds 600,000 to 700,000 clones, roughly an eighth found once. Sequencing input: naive CD4+ T cells from blood. These receptors came from a man in his thirties or forties with type 1 diabetes. Each CDR3 is given with its conserved first and last residue. Each record gives: CDR3 DNA, CDR3 protein, V gene, J gene, D gene, clone size, CDR3 length. D genes are given only for firm matches. The size field is filled for only some rows; it gives once, few, many or a size class.

DNA: TGTGCCAGCAGCTTAGCCTCGGGACAGGGGGCGGATACGCAGTATTTT
CDR3: CASSLASGQGADTQYF
V: TRBV7-2
J: TRBJ2-3
D: TRBD1
size: .
length: 16

DNA: TGTGCCAGTACCACAGGGCTTAGCACAGATACGCAGTATTTT
CDR3: CASTTGLSTDTQYF
V: TRBV19
J: TRBJ2-3
D: .
size: few
length: 14

DNA: TGTGCCAGCAGCTTAGCGTTGGTGGGTTCAGAGACCCAGTACTTC
CDR3: CASSLALVGSETQYF
V: TRBV7-2
J: TRBJ2-5
D: .
size: .
length: 15

DNA: TGTGCCAGCAGCTTAGTTGGGGACCGGACCTCCCAAGAGACCCAGTACTTC
CDR3: CASSLVGDRTSQETQYF
V: TRBV7-9
J: TRBJ2-5
D: .
size: few
length: 17

DNA: TGTGCCAGCAGCCTACGACAGGGAGGTAATGAAAAACTGTTTTTT
CDR3: CASSLRQGGNEKLFF
V: TRBV7-6
J: TRBJ1-4
D: TRBD1
size: few
length: 15

DNA: TGTGCCAGCAGCCTCCAGGGAGAGACCCAGTACTTC
CDR3: CASSLQGETQYF
V: TRBV6-6
J: TRBJ2-5
D: .
size: few
length: 12

DNA: TGTGCCAGCAGCACAGGGGTGGGAAATACGCAGTATTTT
CDR3: CASSTGVGNTQYF
V: TRBV6-5
J: TRBJ2-3
D: TRBD1
size: .
length: 13

DNA: TGTGCCACCAGCAGAGGAGGACAGGGGGCCTACAATGAGCAGTTCTTC
CDR3: CATSRGGQGAYNEQFF
V: TRBV15
J: TRBJ2-1
D: TRBD1
size: .
length: 16

DNA: TGTGCTAGCAGCTCCCGGGGACTTGGGAGCTCCTATAATTCACCCCTCCACTTT
CDR3: CASSSRGLGSSYNSPLHF
V: TRBV7-7
J: TRBJ1-6
D: .
size: few
length: 18

DNA: TGTGCCAGCAGCCTCGACAGGAGAAATTCACCCCTCCACTTT
CDR3: CASSLDRRNSPLHF
V: TRBV5-4
J: TRBJ1-6
D: .
size: few
length: 14

DNA: TGTGCCAGCAGGAGTTCAGGGGGCGCAGGTGAAAAACTGTTTTTT
CDR3: CASRSSGGAGEKLFF
V: TRBV28
J: TRBJ1-4
D: TRBD1
size: few
length: 15

DNA: TGTGCCAGCAGCCTTGTTGGGGCCGATGAGCAGTTCTTC
CDR3: CASSLVGADEQFF
V: TRBV7-9
J: TRBJ2-1
D: .
size: few
length: 13

DNA: TGCGCCAGCAGCCAAACGCAGGGGTCCGCGGAAAAACTGTTTTTT
CDR3: CASSQTQGSAEKLFF
V: TRBV4-3
J: TRBJ1-4
D: .
size: .
length: 15

DNA: TGTGCCAGCAGTGAAAGATCGGCAGGGACAAATTCACCCCTCCACTTT
CDR3: CASSERSAGTNSPLHF
V: TRBV2
J: TRBJ1-6
D: .
size: few
length: 16

DNA: TGTGCCAGCAGCAAACCCCGCCGGGACAGGGACTACGAGCAGTACTTC
CDR3: CASSKPRRDRDYEQYF
V: TRBV11-2
J: TRBJ2-7
D: TRBD1
size: .
length: 16

DNA: TGTGCCACCAGCAGAGATAATATGGGACTGCACTCCCGTACGCAGTATTTT
CDR3: CATSRDNMGLHSRTQYF
V: TRBV15
J: TRBJ2-3
D: .
size: few
length: 17

DNA: TGTGCCAGCAGCTTGACTGGGGGTGAGCAGTTCTTC
CDR3: CASSLTGGEQFF
V: TRBV11-3
J: TRBJ2-1
D: .
size: .
length: 12

DNA: TGTGCCAGCAGCCCCCGGCCGGGCTCCTACGAGCAGTACTTC
CDR3: CASSPRPGSYEQYF
V: TRBV7-9
J: TRBJ2-7
D: .
size: few
length: 14

DNA: TGTGCCAGCAGCGTAGGACAGGGGGATTTCTCTGAAGCTTTCTTT
CDR3: CASSVGQGDFSEAFF
V: TRBV9
J: TRBJ1-1
D: TRBD1
size: few
length: 15

DNA: TGTGCCAGCAGCTTGCCGACAGGGAACGGCTACACCTTC
CDR3: CASSLPTGNGYTF
V: TRBV5-6
J: TRBJ1-2
D: TRBD1
size: .
length: 13

DNA: TGTGCCAGCTCACCGCTCAAATATGGACAGAACTATGGCTACACCTTC
CDR3: CASSPLKYGQNYGYTF
V: TRBV18
J: TRBJ1-2
D: .
size: .
length: 16

DNA: TGTGCCAGCAGTTTGGGGGCAGCGAGCTCCAATGAGCAGTTCTTC
CDR3: CASSLGAASSNEQFF
V: TRBV28
J: TRBJ2-1
D: .
size: few
length: 15